These 18 T cell receptor beta chains were sequenced from one sample in a study of radiation and T cells in renal cell carcinoma. Clones were sequenced by immunoSEQ multiplex PCR, and TCRdb holds only the in-frame ones, with some missing. The profile shows about 130,000 clones, roughly 80% of them singletons. This sample's time point: baseline pretreatment blood. Stated treatment: 15 Gy SBRT to primary tumor, nephrectomy 4 weeks later. Sequenced material: blood, taken from a patient whose treatment included radiotherapy and nephrectomy. All receptors come from a woman in her fifties or sixties with renal cell carcinoma.

This clone was counted a few times. The chain couples TRBV6-5 to TRBJ2-1; 9 positions match TRBD1. Germline lookup yields CDR1 MNHEY and CDR2 SVGAGI. V was clipped by 4 bases and J by 12 bases; unmatched bases: 13. The CDR3 contains 15 residues. The CDR3 region is CASSLSRQGVFVQFF. CDR3 DNA sequence: TGTGCCAGCAGTTTGAGCCGACAGGGGGTATTCGTGCAGTTCTTC.

The rearrangement joins TRBV7-9 to TRBJ2-5; 9 bases map to TRBD1. Judging by the DNA end, TRBJ2-7 fits better; the J call may be wrong. CDR1 is SEHNR, CDR2 FQNEAQ, per germline (reference sequence). This CDR3 has 16 amino acids. CDR3 DNA sequence: TGTGCCAGCAGCCCGGGGGTATGGGACAGGGAGGTCGAGCAGTACTTC. Translating gives CASSPGVWDREVEQYF.

V is TRBV2 and J is TRBJ2-6; maybe TRBD1 (6 bases). This CDR3 is built from 15 residues. Per germline, CDR1 SNHLY and CDR2 FYNNEI. Trimming removed 7 bases at V and 0 bases at J, with 10 bases between. CDR3 coding DNA: TGTGCCAGCAAGACAGGAGACTCTGGGGCCAACGTCCTGACTTTC. It specifies CASKTGDSGANVLTF.

This chain uses TRBV6-5 with TRBJ1-1; D is unresolved. The CDR3 sequence is 12 residues long. Trimming stripped 6 bases from V and 2 bases from J, with 7 bases between. Per the germline V gene, CDR1 is MNHEY and CDR2 is SVGAGI. Here the CDR3 DNA reads TGTGCCAGCAGGAGTGGAAACACTGAAGCTTTCTTT. Translating gives CASRSGNTEAFF.

This clone was seen more than once but under ten times. V and J are TRBV9 and TRBJ2-2, with D possibly TRBD1 on 5 matching bases. With 3 bases removed from V and 1 base from J, the gap between germline ends came to 10 bases. Germline V gene data show CDR1 as SGDLS and CDR2 as YYNGEE. This CDR3 contains 15 residues. The CDR3 nucleotides read TGTGCCAGCAGCGGGACCGGACAGAACACCGGGGAGCTGTTTTTT. It specifies CASSGTGQNTGELFF.

The V gene is TRBV5-1, the J gene TRBJ2-3, with D maybe TRBD2 (6 bases). The CDR3 runs to 18 residues. Germline V CDR1 and CDR2: SGHRS, YFSETQ. Trimming shortened V by 0 bases and J by 4 bases, and 21 bases separated the two germline ends. The DNA of the CDR3 is TGCGCCAGCAGCTTGGGGTACCGGGCCGGGAGAGAGTCAGATACGCAGTATTTT. It is translated as CASSLGYRAGRESDTQYF.

The chain carries TRBV30 and TRBJ1-6; D is ambiguous. Germline CDR1 reads GTSNPN; CDR2 reads SVGIG (reference sequence). V lost 4 bases to trimming and J lost 4 bases, with 14 bases between them. This CDR3 is 15 amino acids long. CDR3 region: CAWMRALRYNSPLHF. The CDR3 DNA follows: TGTGCCTGGATGAGGGCACTGCGGTATAATTCACCCCTCCACTTT.

The chain carries TRBV5-4 and TRBJ2-7; the D call may be TRBD1 or TRBD2 (5 bases each). Germline loops: CDR1 SGHNT, CDR2 YYREEE (reference sequence). This CDR3 region has 16 residues. The V end lost 0 bases, the J end lost 3 bases, and 16 bases lay between the germline ends. Here the CDR3 DNA reads TGTGCCAGCAGCTTGGGGCGGGCAGGGTCTCGCTACGAGCAGTACTTC. Its protein product is CASSLGRAGSRYEQYF.

V usage is TRBV27 and J usage is TRBJ2-6; D gene unclear. The CDR3 spans 16 residues. Per germline, CDR1 MNHEY and CDR2 SMNVEV (reference sequence). Trimming left V 0 bases short and J 0 bases short, with 6 bases between. CDR3 nucleotide sequence: TGTGCCAGCAGTTTATCGATAGCCTCTGGGGCCAACGTCCTGACTTTC. Its protein product is CASSLSIASGANVLTF.

This clone was seen just once. The chain is built from TRBV27 and TRBJ2-1; D is unclear. The V end was cut by 0 bases, the J end by 4 bases, with 10 bases between. The germline gives CDR1 MNHEY, CDR2 SMNVEV (reference sequence). The CDR3 is 15 residues long. DNA for the CDR3: TGTGCCAGCAGTTTATCAGGGTTCCCGTACAATGAGCAGTTCTTC. Translating gives CASSLSGFPYNEQFF.

In this sample, this clone turned up a few times. This chain connects TRBV6-6 to TRBJ1-5, with D possibly matching TRBD1 (6 bases). V was trimmed by 3 bases and J by 2 bases, leaving 11 bases between them. Germline V lookup: CDR1 MNHNY, CDR2 SVGAGI (reference sequence). The CDR3 is 15 residues long. CDR3: CASSYPGAGNQPQHF. The CDR3 DNA reads TGTGCCAGCAGTTATCCGGGGGCTGGCAATCAGCCCCAGCATTTT.

This clone was seen only a few times. The chain combines TRBV5-6 with TRBJ2-1, with a tentative D call TRBD2 (5 bases). CDR1 SGHDT and CDR2 YYEEEE come from the germline V gene. V shed 4 bases and J shed 0 bases, with 17 bases lying between them. There are 17 residues in the CDR3. The CDR3 loop is CASSGVPGYSSYNEQFF. CDR3 nucleotide sequence: TGTGCCAGCAGCGGGGTCCCGGGGTACAGCTCCTACAATGAGCAGTTCTTC.

The J gene is TRBJ1-1, the V gene TRBV2, with D uncertain. The V gene's germline CDR1 is SNHLY and CDR2 FYNNEI. V was pared by 8 bases and J by 4 bases, with 20 bases between. This CDR3 contains 15 residues. CDR3 protein: CASSGGVGRSTEAFF. DNA for the CDR3: TGTGCCAGCTCTGGTGGGGTCGGGAGGTCCACTGAAGCTTTCTTT.

This chain connects TRBV28 to TRBJ2-7, with D maybe TRBD2 (6 bases). The CDR3 is 15 amino acids. Germline CDR1 is MDHEN and CDR2 is SYDVKM. V was clipped by 5 bases and J by 4 bases, with 18 bases between them. The CDR3 coding sequence is TGTGCCAGCAGTGGGATGGGACTTTTCTCGTACGAGCAGTACTTC. Its protein is CASSGMGLFSYEQYF.

The rearrangement links TRBV7-2 to TRBJ2-7, with TRBD2 matching over 12 bases. Germline V gene data show CDR1 as SGHTA and CDR2 as FQGNSA. This CDR3 is built from 15 residues. Trimming took 1 base from V and 4 from J; bases not matched to a gene: 2. The CDR3 here is CASSLELAGGYEQYF. The CDR3, as DNA: TGTGCCAGCAGCTTAGAACTAGCGGGGGGTTACGAGCAGTACTTC.

This clone was seen a single time. The chain carries TRBV2 and TRBJ2-2; tentatively, D is TRBD2 (5 bases). The germline V gene encodes CDR1 SNHLY and CDR2 FYNNEI. Trimming removed 0 bases from V and 5 bases from J, with 10 bases in between. The CDR3 is made up of 15 amino acids. CDR3 residues: CASSEASVGTGELFF. As DNA, the CDR3 is TGTGCCAGCAGTGAAGCTAGCGTAGGTACCGGGGAGCTGTTTTTT.

The chain carries TRBV7-3 and TRBJ2-2; tentative D call: TRBD1 (6 bases). The CDR3 extends over 15 amino acids. The germline V gene encodes CDR1 SGHTA and CDR2 FQGTGA. With 5 bases removed from V and 0 bases from J, the gap between germline ends came to 10 bases. The CDR3 DNA reads as TGTGCCAGCAGCCCACAGGGAGCGAACACCGGGGAGCTGTTTTTT. This translates into CASSPQGANTGELFF.

The chain couples TRBV6-1 to TRBJ1-4; 8 bases fit TRBD1. Germline V gives CDR1 MNHNS, CDR2 SASEGT. V dropped 6 bases and J dropped 7; count of bases not matched to a gene: 7. The CDR3 consists of 14 residues. The CDR3 DNA is TGTGCCAGCAGATCAGGGGGCGCGAGTGAAAAACTGTTTTTT. Translated: CASRSGGASEKLFF.